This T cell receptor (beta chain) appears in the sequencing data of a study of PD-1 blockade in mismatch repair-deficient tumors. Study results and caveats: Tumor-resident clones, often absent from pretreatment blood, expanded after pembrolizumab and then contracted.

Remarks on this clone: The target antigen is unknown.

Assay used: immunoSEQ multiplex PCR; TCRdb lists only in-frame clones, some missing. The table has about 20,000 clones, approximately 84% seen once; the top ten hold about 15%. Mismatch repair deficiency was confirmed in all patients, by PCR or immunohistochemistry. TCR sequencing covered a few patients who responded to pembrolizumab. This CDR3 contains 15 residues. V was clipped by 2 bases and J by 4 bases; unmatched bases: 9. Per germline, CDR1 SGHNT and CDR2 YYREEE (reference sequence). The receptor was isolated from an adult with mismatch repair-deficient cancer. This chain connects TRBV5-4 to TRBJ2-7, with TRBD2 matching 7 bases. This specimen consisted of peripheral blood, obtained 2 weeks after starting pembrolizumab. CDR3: CASSLSASGLYEQYF. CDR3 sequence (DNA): TGTGCCAGCAGCTTATCCGCTAGCGGACTTTACGAGCAGTACTTC.